This T cell receptor (beta chain) appears in the sequencing data of a study of T cells in severe cutaneous drug reactions (dated by TCRdb to between 2017 and 2020). About the study as a whole: Between about 2010 and 2018, patients were recruited from Taiwan, Thailand and a European registry network. The Naranjo algorithm and the ALDEN drug causality algorithm were used to assign the culprit drug. Blister fluids/cells, PBMC and other biological samples were taken from patients in the acute stage or the recovery stage. The libraries were made with iRepertoire multiplex PCR, and the authors referred to a comparison in which iRepertoire and 5' RACE methods, with or without UMI, captured abundant clonotypes to a similar degree. Only patients with a probable or definite SJS/TEN or DRESS diagnosis by RegiSCAR criteria were enrolled. The study combined bulk TCR sequencing with single-cell sequencing, quantitative PCR validation, functional assays and transgenic mouse experiments. Paper-wide results and their limitations: CBZ-SJS/TEN patients showed strongly increased TRBV12-4 usage, with an average of around 33% in blister cells and approximately 5.2% in PBMC. A public TCRbeta CDR3, present at a mean of 13.57% in all seven CBZ-SJS/TEN blister samples, was undetectable or scarce in PBMC from tolerant controls and healthy donors. According to the authors, further study is still needed to determine whether the public TCR generalizes to SJS/TEN caused by other drugs.

CDR1 LGHDT and CDR2 YNNKEL are derived from the germline V gene (reference sequence). Inclusive of the bounding cysteine and phenylalanine, the CDR3 is 13 residues long. Only the protein sequence is given. With respect to this clonotype: Its target antigen remains unknown.

Sequencing was performed on donors who were patients with carbamazepine-induced Stevens-Johnson syndrome or toxic epidermal necrolysis (CBZ-SJS/TEN). The peripheral blood repertoires were taken from CBZ-SJS/TEN patients of two origins, about 5 Han Chinese and about six European. Patients with drug-induced severe cutaneous adverse reactions had T cell receptor repertoires profiled by next-generation sequencing to look for drug-specific clonotypes. The RNA source was either peripheral blood mononuclear cells or blister cells from skin lesions. Library preparation used the iRepertoire multiplex PCR system with TCR subtype-specific primers for both bulk and single-cell sequencing. Multiplex PCR using primers aimed at the V, D and J gene regions produced the bulk TCR beta libraries. Roughly 100-500 ng of RNA per sample served as input for bulk TCR library preparation. An Illumina MiSeq was used to sequence the bulk TCR beta amplicons. In the paper's pipeline: Quality control steps removed sample misassignments and low-quality sequencing reads. CDR3 was defined as the amino acids between the V-gene Y[YFLI]C motif and the J-segment [FW]GXGT motif. The IMGT database served as the reference for assigning TRBV and TRBJ genes and CDR3 clonotypes. Per-sample TRBV expression was normalized to the mean of the same gene in PBMC from under 50 healthy donors. Based on TCRdb reprocessing of the reads, there is one entry per CDR3 protein sequence, and DNA is missing. TCRdb's processing, not the study's, gives the V and J calls here. The sample table records 20,000 to 25,000 distinct CDR3 sequences. 7.5% of the sample is taken by the ten largest.

Rearrangement joined TRBV3-1 to TRBJ2-7. The sample consisted of PBMCs. The sequence derives from a human donor with toxic epidermal necrolysis, a severe cutaneous drug reaction. The CDR3 is CASTPAGTYEQYF.